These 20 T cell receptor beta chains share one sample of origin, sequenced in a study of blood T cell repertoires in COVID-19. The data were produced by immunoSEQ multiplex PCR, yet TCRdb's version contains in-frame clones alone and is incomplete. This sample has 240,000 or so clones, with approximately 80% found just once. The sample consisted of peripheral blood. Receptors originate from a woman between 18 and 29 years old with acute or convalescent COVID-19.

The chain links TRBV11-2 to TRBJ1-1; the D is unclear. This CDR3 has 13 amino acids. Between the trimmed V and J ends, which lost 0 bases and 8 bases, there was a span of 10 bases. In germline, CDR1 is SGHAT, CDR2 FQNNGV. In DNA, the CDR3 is TGTGCCAGCAGCTTAGATCGAGCGAGGGAAGCTTTCTTT. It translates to CASSLDRAREAFF.

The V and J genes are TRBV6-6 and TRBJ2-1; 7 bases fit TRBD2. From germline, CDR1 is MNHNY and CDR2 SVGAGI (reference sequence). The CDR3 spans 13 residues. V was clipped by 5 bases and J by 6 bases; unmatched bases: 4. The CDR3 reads CASSRGSGNEQFF. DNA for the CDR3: TGTGCCAGCAGTCGCGGGAGTGGCAATGAGCAGTTCTTC.

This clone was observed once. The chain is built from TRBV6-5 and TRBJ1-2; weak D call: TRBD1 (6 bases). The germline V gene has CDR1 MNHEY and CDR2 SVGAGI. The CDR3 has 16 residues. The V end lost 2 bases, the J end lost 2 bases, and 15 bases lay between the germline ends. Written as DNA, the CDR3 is TGTGCCAGCAGTTACGATCAGGGGACGTCCAACTATGGCTACACCTTC. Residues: CASSYDQGTSNYGYTF.

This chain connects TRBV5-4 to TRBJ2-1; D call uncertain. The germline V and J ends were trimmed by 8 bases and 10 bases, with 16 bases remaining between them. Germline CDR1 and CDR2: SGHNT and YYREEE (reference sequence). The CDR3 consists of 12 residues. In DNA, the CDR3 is TGTGCCAGTGCCGGAAGCGAGTCGGAGCAGTTCTTC. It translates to CASAGSESEQFF.

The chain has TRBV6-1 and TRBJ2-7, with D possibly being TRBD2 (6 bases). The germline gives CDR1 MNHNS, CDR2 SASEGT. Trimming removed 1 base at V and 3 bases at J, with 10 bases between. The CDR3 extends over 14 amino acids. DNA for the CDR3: TGTGCCAGCAGTGAAGGGGGGAGGCACTACGAGCAGTACTTC. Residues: CASSEGGRHYEQYF.

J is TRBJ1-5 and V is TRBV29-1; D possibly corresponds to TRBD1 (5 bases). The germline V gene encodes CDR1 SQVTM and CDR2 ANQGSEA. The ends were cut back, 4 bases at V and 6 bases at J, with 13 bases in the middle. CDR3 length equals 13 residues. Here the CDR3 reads CSVATVLGQPQHF. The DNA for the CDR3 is TGCAGCGTTGCGACAGTGCTGGGTCAGCCCCAGCATTTT. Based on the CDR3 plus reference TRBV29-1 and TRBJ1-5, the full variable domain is SAVISQKPSRDICQRGTSLTIQCQVDSQVTMMFWYRQQPGQSLTLIATANQGSEATYESGFVIDKFPISRPNLTFSTLTVSNMSPEDSSIYLCSVATVLGQPQHFGDGTRLSIL.

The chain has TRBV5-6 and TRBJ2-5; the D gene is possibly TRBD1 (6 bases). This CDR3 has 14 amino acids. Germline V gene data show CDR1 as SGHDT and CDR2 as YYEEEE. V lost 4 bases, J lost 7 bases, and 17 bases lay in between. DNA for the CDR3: TGTGCCAGCAGCCTACAGGGAGTCATGGGGACCCAGTACTTC. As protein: CASSLQGVMGTQYF.

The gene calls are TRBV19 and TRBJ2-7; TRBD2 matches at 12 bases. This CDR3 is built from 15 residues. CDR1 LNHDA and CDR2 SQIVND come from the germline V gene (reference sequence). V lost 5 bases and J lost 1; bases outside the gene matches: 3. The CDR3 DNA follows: TGTGCCAGTAGTCGAGGACTAGCGGGATCCTACGAGCAGTACTTC. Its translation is CASSRGLAGSYEQYF.

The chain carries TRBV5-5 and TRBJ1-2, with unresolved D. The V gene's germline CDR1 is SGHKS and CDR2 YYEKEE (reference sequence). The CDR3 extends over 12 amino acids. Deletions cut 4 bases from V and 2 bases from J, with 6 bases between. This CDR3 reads CASSPVNYGYTF. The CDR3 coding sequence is TGTGCCAGCAGCCCCGTCAACTATGGCTACACCTTC.

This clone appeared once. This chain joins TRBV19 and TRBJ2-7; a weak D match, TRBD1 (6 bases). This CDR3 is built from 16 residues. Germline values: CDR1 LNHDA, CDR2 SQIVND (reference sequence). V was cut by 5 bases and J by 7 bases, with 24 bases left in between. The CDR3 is CASSLRFAGVVREQYF. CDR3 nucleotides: TGTGCCAGTAGTCTACGTTTTGCAGGGGTTGTGAGGGAGCAGTACTTC.

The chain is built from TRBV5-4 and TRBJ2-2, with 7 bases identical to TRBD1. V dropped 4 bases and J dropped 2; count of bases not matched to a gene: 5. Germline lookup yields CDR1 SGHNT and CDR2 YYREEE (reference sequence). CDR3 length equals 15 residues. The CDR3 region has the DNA TGTGCCAGCAGCCGGGGACAGCAAAACACCGGGGAGCTGTTTTTT. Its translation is CASSRGQQNTGELFF. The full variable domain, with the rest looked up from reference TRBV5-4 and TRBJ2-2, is ETGVTQSPTHLIKTRGQQVTLRCSSQSGHNTVSWYQQALGQGPQFIFQYYREEENGRGNFPPRFSGLQFPNYSSELNVNALELDDSALYLCASSRGQQNTGELFFGEGSRLTVL.

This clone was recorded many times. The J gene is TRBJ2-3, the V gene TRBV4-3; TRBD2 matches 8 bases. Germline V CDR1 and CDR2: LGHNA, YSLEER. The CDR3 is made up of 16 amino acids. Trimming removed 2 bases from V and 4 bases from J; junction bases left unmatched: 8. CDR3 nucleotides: TGCGCCAGCAGCCAACGACCGGGAGGGGTCGCAGATACGCAGTATTTT. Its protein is CASSQRPGGVADTQYF.

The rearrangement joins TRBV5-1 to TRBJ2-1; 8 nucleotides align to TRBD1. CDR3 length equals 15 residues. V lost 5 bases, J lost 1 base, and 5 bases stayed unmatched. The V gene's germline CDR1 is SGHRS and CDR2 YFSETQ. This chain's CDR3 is CASRLGQVSYNEQFF. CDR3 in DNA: TGCGCCAGCAGACTGGGACAGGTTTCCTACAATGAGCAGTTCTTC.

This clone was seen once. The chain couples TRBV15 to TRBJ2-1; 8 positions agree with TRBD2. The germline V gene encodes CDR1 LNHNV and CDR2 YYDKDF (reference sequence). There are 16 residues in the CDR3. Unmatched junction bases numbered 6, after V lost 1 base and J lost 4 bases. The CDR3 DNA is TGTGCCACCAGCAGAGCGAGGACTAGCAGATACAATGAGCAGTTCTTC. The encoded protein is CATSRARTSRYNEQFF.

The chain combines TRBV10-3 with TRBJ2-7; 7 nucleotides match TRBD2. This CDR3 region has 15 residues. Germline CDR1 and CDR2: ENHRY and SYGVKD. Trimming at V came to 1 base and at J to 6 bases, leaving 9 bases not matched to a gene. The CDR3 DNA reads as TGTGCCATCAGTGAGTTTGGGCGGGAGAAGTCCGAGCAGTACTTC. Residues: CAISEFGREKSEQYF.

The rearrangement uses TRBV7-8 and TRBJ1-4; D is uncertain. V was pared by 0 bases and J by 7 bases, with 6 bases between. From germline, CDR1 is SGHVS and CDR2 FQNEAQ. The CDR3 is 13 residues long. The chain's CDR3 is CASSLAQAEKLFF. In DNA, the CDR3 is TGTGCCAGCAGCTTAGCGCAGGCTGAAAAACTGTTTTTT.

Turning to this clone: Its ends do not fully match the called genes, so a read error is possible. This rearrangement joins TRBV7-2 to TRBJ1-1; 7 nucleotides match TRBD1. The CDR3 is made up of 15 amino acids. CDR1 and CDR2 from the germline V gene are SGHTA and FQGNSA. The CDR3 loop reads CANSERQGRGTEAFF. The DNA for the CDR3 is TGTGCCAACAGCGAACGACAGGGCCGGGGCACTGAAGCTTTCTTT.

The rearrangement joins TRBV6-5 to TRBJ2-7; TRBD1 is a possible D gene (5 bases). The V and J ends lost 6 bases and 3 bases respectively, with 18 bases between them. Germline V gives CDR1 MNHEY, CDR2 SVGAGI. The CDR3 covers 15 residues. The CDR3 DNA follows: TGTGCCAGCAGCTCGGCAAACACAGACAGCTACGAGCAGTACTTC. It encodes CASSSANTDSYEQYF.

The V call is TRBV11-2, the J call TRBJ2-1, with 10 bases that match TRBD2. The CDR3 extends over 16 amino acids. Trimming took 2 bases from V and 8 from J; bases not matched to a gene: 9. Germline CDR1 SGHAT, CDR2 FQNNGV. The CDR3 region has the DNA TGTGCCAGCAGCTTATACCTAGCGGGAGAATTCTATGAGCAGTTCTTC. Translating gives CASSLYLAGEFYEQFF. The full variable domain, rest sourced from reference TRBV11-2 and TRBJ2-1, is EAGVAQSPRYKIIEKRQSVAFWCNPISGHATLYWYQQILGQGPKLLIQFQNNGVVDDSQLPKDRFSAERLKGVDSTLKIQPAKLEDSAVYLCASSLYLAGEFYEQFFGPGTRLTVL.

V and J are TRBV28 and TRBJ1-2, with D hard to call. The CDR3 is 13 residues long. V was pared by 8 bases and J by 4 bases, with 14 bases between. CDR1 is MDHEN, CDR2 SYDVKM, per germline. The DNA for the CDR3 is TGTGCCAGCCAAACACCCGGAGCCTATGGCTACACCTTC. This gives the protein CASQTPGAYGYTF.